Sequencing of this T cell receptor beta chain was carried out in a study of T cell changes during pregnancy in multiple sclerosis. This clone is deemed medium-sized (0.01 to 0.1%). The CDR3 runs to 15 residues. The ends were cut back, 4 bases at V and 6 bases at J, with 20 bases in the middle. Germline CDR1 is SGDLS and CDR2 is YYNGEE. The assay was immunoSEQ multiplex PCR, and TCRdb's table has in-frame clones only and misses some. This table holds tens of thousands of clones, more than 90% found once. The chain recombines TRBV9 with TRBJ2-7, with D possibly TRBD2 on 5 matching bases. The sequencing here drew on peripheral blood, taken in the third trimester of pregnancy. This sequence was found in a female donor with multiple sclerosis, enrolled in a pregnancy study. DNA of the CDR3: TGTGCCAGCAGCTCAGGACGACCAGCACGGGGCGAGCAGTACTTC. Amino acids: CASSSGRPARGEQYF.